The clone carrying this TCR beta chain was found a few times. The sample comes from a study of CD4 and CD8 cells across lung adenocarcinoma regions. A single record per CDR3 protein comes from TCRdb applying MiXCR to the PCR reads. The sample has 9,500 to 15,000 distinct CDR3 sequences; roughly 50% are singletons. Germline V gene data show CDR1 as SGHTA and CDR2 as FQGNSA. Trimming removed 0 bases at V and 12 bases at J, with 12 bases between. This CDR3 comprises 13 residues. Localized lung adenocarcinoma, a non-small cell lung cancer, affected the donors. The sequenced sample was CD8+ T cells from the margin of a lung tumor. The chain combines TRBV7-2 with TRBJ2-1, with D possibly matching TRBD1 (6 bases). The receptor comes from a male donor with lung adenocarcinoma. The CD4 and CD8 labels of this study may be unreliable. This chain's CDR3 is CASSLAGTTRQFF. The CDR3 DNA sequence: TGTGCCAGCAGCTTAGCTGGGACAACGAGGCAGTTCTTC.